These 27 T cell receptor beta chains were all obtained from the same sample, sequenced in a study of siplizumab effects on memory and regulatory T cells. Method: immunoSEQ multiplex PCR; TCRdb's copy keeps in-frame clones and lacks some. The repertoire holds approximately 91,000 clones, with roughly 94% as singletons. The sequenced material came from CD8+ T cells sorted from blood. The origin of the receptors is a human donor in good health.

This chain joins TRBV19 and TRBJ1-2; 8 nucleotides line up with TRBD1. J lost 5 bases, V lost 5 bases, and 10 bases had no gene match. The CDR3 runs to 15 residues. The germline gives CDR1 LNHDA, CDR2 SQIVND (reference sequence). As DNA, the CDR3 is TGTGCCAGTAGTCCAACACGGGACAGGCCATATGGCTACACCTTC. It is translated as CASSPTRDRPYGYTF. Full variable domain (remainder filled in from reference TRBV19 and TRBJ1-2): DGGITQSPKYLFRKEGQNVTLSCEQNLNHDAMYWYRQDPGQGLRLIYYSQIVNDFQKGDIAEGYSVSREKKESFPLTVTSAQKNPTAFYLCASSPTRDRPYGYTFGSGTRLTVV.

This clone was seen just once. V is TRBV28 and J is TRBJ2-7; the D gene could be TRBD1 or TRBD2 (5 bases each). Trimming pared 3 bases from V and 6 bases from J, leaving 18 bases between. This CDR3 comprises 15 residues. CDR1 is MDHEN, CDR2 SYDVKM, per germline. CDR3: CASSLTGTRNFEQYF. CDR3 DNA sequence: TGTGCCAGCAGTTTGACCGGGACCCGGAATTTCGAGCAGTACTTC.

The chain has TRBV6-5 and TRBJ2-2, with D possibly TRBD2 on 5 matching bases. The CDR3 is 16 amino acids. Germline V lookup: CDR1 MNHEY, CDR2 SVGAGI. The ends were cut back, 0 bases at V and 2 bases at J, with 10 bases in the middle. CDR3 DNA: TGTGCCAGCAGTTACTCGGCCAGCGGAAACACCGGGGAGCTGTTTTTT. Its translation is CASSYSASGNTGELFF.

This chain uses TRBV28 with TRBJ1-4; 8 nucleotides match TRBD1. Germline loops: CDR1 MDHEN, CDR2 SYDVKM. The CDR3 is 15 amino acids. Trimming cost V 3 bases and J 6 bases; bases outside gene matches: 6. CDR3 nucleotide sequence: TGTGCCAGCAGTTTCTATACAGGGGGGGATGAAAAACTGTTTTTT. Protein: CASSFYTGGDEKLFF.

The J gene is TRBJ2-1, the V gene TRBV28, with 11 bases aligning to TRBD2. The CDR3 sequence is 15 residues long. The trim removed 3 bases at V and 4 bases at J, leaving 2 bases unmatched. Germline CDR1 is MDHEN and CDR2 is SYDVKM. In DNA form, the CDR3 reads TGTGCCAGCAGTTTGAGACTAGCGGGGTACAATGAGCAGTTCTTC. This sequence encodes CASSLRLAGYNEQFF.

V is TRBV18 and J is TRBJ2-7; 8 bases are shared with TRBD1. The ends lost 6 bases at V and 7 bases at J; junction bases unmatched: 11. The CDR3 is 14 residues long. Germline CDR1 is KGHSH and CDR2 is LQKENI. CDR3: CASSLTGVGDEQYF. CDR3 in DNA: TGTGCCAGCTCGCTGACAGGGGTAGGTGATGAGCAGTACTTC. Based on the CDR3 plus reference TRBV18 and TRBJ2-7, the full variable domain is NAGVMQNPRHLVRRRGQEARLRCSPMKGHSHVYWYRQLPEEGLKFMVYLQKENIIDESGMPKERFSAEFPKEGPSILRIQQVVRGDSAAYFCASSLTGVGDEQYFGPGTRLTVT.

The chain joins TRBV28 to TRBJ2-3; 11 nucleotides match TRBD2. The J segment lost 6 bases and the V segment lost 6 bases, leaving 14 bases of the junction unmatched. Germline CDR1 reads MDHEN; CDR2 reads SYDVKM. This CDR3 has 17 amino acids. CDR3 DNA sequence: TGTGCCAGCAGCCGTCAACTAGCGGGAGTCGTTGGGGATACGCAGTATTTT. This translates into CASSRQLAGVVGDTQYF.

The chain recombines TRBV7-6 with TRBJ2-5, with D unclear. Trimming took off 2 bases at V and 1 base at J, with 11 bases between the two ends. This CDR3 spans 15 amino acids. CDR1 is SGHVS, CDR2 FNYEAQ, per germline. CDR3 coding DNA: TGTGCCAGCAGCTTAAGCCCGCAGGCCCAAGAGACCCAGTACTTC. This codes for CASSLSPQAQETQYF.

This chain joins TRBV27 and TRBJ2-4, with D uncertain. CDR1 is MNHEY, CDR2 SMNVEV, per germline (reference sequence). Trimming took off 3 bases at V and 0 bases at J, with 12 bases between the two ends. This CDR3 spans 16 amino acids. The CDR3 here is CASSLTPAIAKNIQYF. CDR3 sequence (DNA): TGTGCCAGCAGTTTGACCCCGGCAATAGCCAAAAACATTCAGTACTTC.

The chain uses TRBV7-9 and TRBJ2-7, with 7 bases matching TRBD2. Losses at the gene ends were 5 bases for V and 2 bases for J; bases not matched to a gene: 6. Germline V gene data show CDR1 as SEHNR and CDR2 as FQNEAQ (reference sequence). The CDR3 sequence is 14 residues long. CDR3 nucleotide sequence: TGTGCCAGCAGCGTTAGCGGGTCCACCTACGAGCAGTACTTC. Residues: CASSVSGSTYEQYF.

V usage is TRBV4-2 and J usage is TRBJ1-1; TRBD1 matches at 7 bases. CDR3 size: 16 residues. Per the germline V gene, CDR1 is LGHNA and CDR2 is YNFKEQ. The V gene end was trimmed by 4 bases and the J gene end by 4 bases; junction bases not matched to a gene: 12. In nucleotides, the CDR3 is TGTGCCAGCAGCCCGCGGAATGACAGGGAGGGCACTGAAGCTTTCTTT. Translating it yields CASSPRNDREGTEAFF.

J is TRBJ1-1 and V is TRBV19; TRBD1 is a possible D gene (6 bases). Germline-derived CDR1 and CDR2 are LNHDA and SQIVND (reference sequence). The CDR3 is made up of 15 amino acids. With 6 bases removed from V and 1 base from J, the gap between germline ends came to 15 bases. Written as DNA, the CDR3 is TGTGCCAGTAGCCCCTCACAGGGAGCGAACACTGAAGCTTTCTTT. It translates to CASSPSQGANTEAFF.

This chain uses TRBV10-3 with TRBJ2-3, with D unclear. The germline V gene has CDR1 ENHRY and CDR2 SYGVKD. CDR3 length: 13 residues. V gave up 2 bases and J gave up 4 bases, with 7 bases separating them. The CDR3 region is CAISETSADTQYF. DNA of the CDR3: TGTGCCATCAGTGAGACAAGCGCAGATACGCAGTATTTT.

This chain connects TRBV29-1 to TRBJ2-1; 7 bases fit TRBD2. V was clipped by 7 bases and J by 10 bases; unmatched bases: 13. Germline V lookup: CDR1 SQVTM, CDR2 ANQGSEA. The CDR3 covers 13 residues. This chain's CDR3 is CSALLLTSREQFF. The CDR3, as DNA: TGCAGCGCCTTACTTTTGACTAGCAGGGAGCAGTTCTTC.

This chain links TRBV7-9 with TRBJ1-3; D is unresolved. The CDR3 covers 14 residues. The germline gives CDR1 SEHNR, CDR2 FQNEAQ (reference sequence). The germline V and J ends were trimmed by 2 bases and 0 bases, with 5 bases remaining between them. CDR3 nucleotides: TGTGCCAGCAGCTTAAGGGACTCTGGAAACACCATATATTTT. Its translation is CASSLRDSGNTIYF.

V is TRBV27 and J is TRBJ2-1; D not resolved. V was cut by 3 bases and J by 2 bases, with 11 bases left in between. Germline loops: CDR1 MNHEY, CDR2 SMNVEV (reference sequence). The CDR3 has 15 residues. CDR3 sequence reads: CASSLGGPTYNEQFF. In DNA form, the CDR3 reads TGTGCCAGCAGTTTGGGCGGACCCACCTACAATGAGCAGTTCTTC.

This chain uses TRBV10-3 with TRBJ1-4; TRBD1 might be the D (5 bases). There are 14 residues in the CDR3. Per germline, CDR1 ENHRY and CDR2 SYGVKD. Trimming removed 2 bases from V and 4 bases from J, with 8 bases in between. This CDR3 reads CAISEGAGNEKLFF. The CDR3 bases are TGTGCCATCAGTGAGGGGGCAGGTAATGAAAAACTGTTTTTT.

Here the CDR3 reads CASSIDGTGEDEQYF. CDR3 sequence (DNA): TGTGCCAGTAGTATAGATGGGACGGGAGAGGACGAGCAGTACTTC. The chain couples TRBV19 to TRBJ2-7, with a possible D match to TRBD2 (6 bases). The CDR3 is made up of 15 amino acids. Trimming stripped 0 bases from V and 5 bases from J, with 14 bases between. CDR1 LNHDA and CDR2 SQIVND come from the germline V gene (reference sequence).

The CDR3 region is CASSSHLGLAGPSLTQYF. CDR3 bases: TGTGCCAGTAGTTCTCACCTCGGACTAGCGGGACCATCCCTCACCCAGTACTTC. The chain has TRBV19 and TRBJ2-5, with 12 bases lining up with TRBD2. The V gene end was trimmed by 5 bases and the J gene end by 8 bases; junction bases not matched to a gene: 18. The CDR3 loop spans 18 amino acids. CDR1 is LNHDA and CDR2 is SQIVND in the germline V gene (reference sequence).

This rearrangement joins TRBV18 to TRBJ2-7; 10 bases are a match to TRBD1. Trimming took 5 bases from V and 4 from J; bases not matched to a gene: 5. The CDR3 spans 14 residues. Per germline, CDR1 KGHSH and CDR2 LQKENI. The chain's CDR3 is CASSSGQGWYEQYF. In nucleotides, the CDR3 is TGTGCCAGCTCATCGGGACAGGGGTGGTACGAGCAGTACTTC. Full variable domain (missing parts from reference TRBV18 and TRBJ2-7): NAGVMQNPRHLVRRRGQEARLRCSPMKGHSHVYWYRQLPEEGLKFMVYLQKENIIDESGMPKERFSAEFPKEGPSILRIQQVVRGDSAAYFCASSSGQGWYEQYFGPGTRLTVT.

The V call is TRBV19, the J call TRBJ1-1; no reliable D call. The CDR3 loop spans 14 amino acids. The ends were cut back, 5 bases at V and 1 base at J, with 11 bases in the middle. Looked up from germline, CDR1 is LNHDA and CDR2 is SQIVND (reference sequence). DNA for the CDR3: TGTGCCAGTAGTTGGGGAGGGTCGAACACTGAAGCTTTCTTT. Translation gives CASSWGGSNTEAFF.

The chain links TRBV7-3 to TRBJ2-3; a possible D gene is TRBD1 (6 bases). Germline V gene sequence: CDR1 SGHTA, CDR2 FQGTGA. The CDR3 has 15 residues. The germline V and J ends were trimmed by 5 bases and 6 bases, with 18 bases remaining between them. The CDR3 region is CASSQGIFPSDTQYF. In nucleotides, the CDR3 is TGTGCCAGCAGCCAGGGGATATTTCCTTCCGATACGCAGTATTTT. The variable domain in full, with the rest retrieved from reference TRBV7-3 and TRBJ2-3, is GAGVSQTPSNKVTEKGKYVELRCDPISGHTALYWYRQSLGQGPEFLIYFQGTGAADDSGLPNDRFFAVRPEGSVSTLKIQRTERGDSAVYLCASSQGIFPSDTQYFGPGTRLTVL.

The chain combines TRBV7-9 with TRBJ2-7; D is ambiguous. The germline gives CDR1 SEHNR, CDR2 FQNEAQ (reference sequence). The V end lost 1 base, the J end lost 0 bases, and 13 bases lay between the germline ends. The CDR3 totals 16 residues. This CDR3 is CASSLVSEFSSYEQYF. The CDR3 region has the DNA TGTGCCAGCAGCTTAGTTTCCGAATTTAGCTCCTACGAGCAGTACTTC.

The chain carries TRBV7-9 and TRBJ2-4, with TRBD2 matching over 14 bases. The germline V gene has CDR1 SEHNR and CDR2 FQNEAQ (reference sequence). The CDR3 loop spans 17 amino acids. The V and J ends lost 5 bases and 5 bases, in that order; junction bases with no gene match: 8. For the CDR3, the DNA is TGTGCCAGCAGCCCGGGACTAGCGGGAGACCTCGAAAACATTCAGTACTTC. Translation gives CASSPGLAGDLENIQYF.

The chain recombines TRBV5-1 with TRBJ2-5, with D unclear. V was cut by 2 bases and J by 1 base, with 6 bases left in between. From germline, CDR1 is SGHRS and CDR2 YFSETQ. The CDR3 length is 13 residues. The CDR3 loop is CASSFRSQETQYF. The CDR3 DNA is TGCGCCAGCAGCTTCCGGTCCCAAGAGACCCAGTACTTC.

The chain employs TRBV28 and TRBJ1-4; 7 nucleotides line up with TRBD1. The CDR3 is 15 residues long. CDR1 and CDR2 from the germline V gene are MDHEN and SYDVKM. V lost 4 bases to trimming and J lost 3 bases; unmatched junction nucleotides: 5. In DNA, the CDR3 is TGTGCCAGCAGTTCGACAGGGCGGTCTAATGAAAAACTGTTTTTT. It codes for CASSSTGRSNEKLFF. Together with reference TRBV28 and TRBJ1-4, the CDR3 gives the full variable domain: DVKVTQSSRYLVKRTGEKVFLECVQDMDHENMFWYRQDPGLGLRLIYFSYDVKMKEKGDIPEGYSVSREKKERFSLILESASTNQTSMYLCASSSTGRSNEKLFFGSGTQLSVL.

The chain couples TRBV28 to TRBJ1-3; D ambiguous. Germline V CDR1 and CDR2: MDHEN, SYDVKM. The V end lost 9 bases, the J end lost 0 bases, and 15 bases lay between the germline ends. The CDR3 contains 15 residues. This CDR3 is CARRLHSSSGNTIYF. CDR3 nucleotide sequence: TGTGCCAGAAGATTACACAGCTCCTCTGGAAACACCATATATTTT.